This passage covers 29 T cell receptor beta chains from one sample sequenced in a study of blood T cell repertoires in COVID-19. Sequencing used immunoSEQ multiplex PCR; TCRdb keeps in-frame clones, though not all of them. This table has under 200,000 clones, 89% appearing once. Sequenced material: PBMCs or T cells enriched from blood (not recorded which). The receptor source for this set is a woman under 30 who had recovered from COVID-19.

DNA of the CDR3: TGTGCCAGCAGCTTAGTCGGGGGGGCCACGGATGAGCAGTTCTTC. Translated: CASSLVGGATDEQFF. V usage is TRBV7-9 and J usage is TRBJ2-1, with TRBD2 matching over 8 bases. Germline loops: CDR1 SEHNR, CDR2 FQNEAQ (reference sequence). V dropped 1 base and J dropped 8; count of bases not matched to a gene: 7. The CDR3 runs 15 residues.

The chain joins TRBV6-5 to TRBJ1-1; 7 nucleotides line up with TRBD1. V lost 6 bases and J lost 2; bases outside the gene matches: 6. The CDR3 is 14 amino acids. The germline CDR1 and CDR2 sequences are MNHEY and SVGAGI. The CDR3: CASRPGGANTEAFF. The CDR3 coding sequence is TGTGCCAGCAGGCCAGGGGGTGCCAACACTGAAGCTTTCTTT.

The rearrangement joins TRBV4-1 to TRBJ1-5; D gene uncertain. V was pared by 1 base and J by 4 bases, with 11 bases between. The CDR3 totals 15 residues. Per germline, CDR1 MGHRA and CDR2 YSYEKL. The CDR3 sequence is CASSQGDGRNQPQHF. Here the CDR3 DNA reads TGCGCCAGCAGCCAAGGTGACGGGAGGAATCAGCCCCAGCATTTT.

This clone was detected once. V gene TRBV7-9 combines with J gene TRBJ1-3, with unresolved D. Trimming cost V 3 bases and J 0 bases, with 6 bases left between them. The CDR3 covers 14 residues. Germline values: CDR1 SEHNR, CDR2 FQNEAQ (reference sequence). The CDR3 DNA is TGTGCCAGCAGCTTCGGGATCTCTGGAAACACCATATATTTT. Protein: CASSFGISGNTIYF.

The chain is built from TRBV10-1 and TRBJ1-2; 7 bases match TRBD1. Per the germline V gene, CDR1 is WNHNN and CDR2 is SYGVQD (reference sequence). The CDR3 has 13 amino acids. Trimming removed 4 bases from V and 3 bases from J; junction bases left unmatched: 2. CDR3: CASSGDRDYGYTF. In DNA, the CDR3 is TGCGCCAGCAGTGGCGACAGGGACTATGGCTACACCTTC.

The genes are TRBV28 and TRBJ2-3, with 7 bases lining up with TRBD2. The trim removed 2 bases at V and 1 base at J, leaving 0 bases unmatched. From germline, CDR1 is MDHEN and CDR2 SYDVKM. The CDR3 spans 14 residues. For the CDR3, the DNA is TGTGCCAGCAGTTTAGCGGGGGGCACAGATACGCAGTATTTT. Residues: CASSLAGGTDTQYF.

The chain is built from TRBV18 and TRBJ2-7; perhaps TRBD1 as D (5 bases). Trimming removed 2 bases from V and 6 bases from J, with 11 bases in between. Germline-derived CDR1 and CDR2 are KGHSH and LQKENI. The CDR3 sequence is 13 residues long. Here the CDR3 reads CASSPERGSEQYF. DNA of the CDR3: TGTGCCAGCTCACCAGAAAGGGGATCCGAGCAGTACTTC. Together with reference TRBV18 and TRBJ2-7, the CDR3 gives the full variable domain: NAGVMQNPRHLVRRRGQEARLRCSPMKGHSHVYWYRQLPEEGLKFMVYLQKENIIDESGMPKERFSAEFPKEGPSILRIQQVVRGDSAAYFCASSPERGSEQYFGPGTRLTVT.

The V call is TRBV7-9, the J call TRBJ2-7, with TRBD2 matching 16 bases. Germline lookup yields CDR1 SEHNR and CDR2 FQNEAQ (reference sequence). V gave up 5 bases and J gave up 3 bases; unmatched junction bases: 4. The CDR3 has 16 residues. The CDR3 is CASSAGTSGGVYEQYF. Here the CDR3 DNA reads TGTGCCAGCAGCGCCGGGACTAGCGGGGGGGTCTACGAGCAGTACTTC.

V usage is TRBV10-2 and J usage is TRBJ2-5, with 8 bases identical to TRBD2. Germline lookup yields CDR1 WSHSY and CDR2 SAAADI. This CDR3 is built from 15 residues. V trimming: 3 bases; J trimming: 1 base; junction bases outside the gene matches: 4. The CDR3 region has the DNA TGCGCCAGCAGTGAATGGCGGGGGGCCCAAGAGACCCAGTACTTC. Protein sequence: CASSEWRGAQETQYF.

This clone was recorded a few times. The chain has TRBV29-1 and TRBJ1-1; D remains unclear. Trimming took off 3 bases at V and 2 bases at J, with 4 bases between the two ends. The CDR3 extends over 11 amino acids. Germline V CDR1 and CDR2: SQVTM, ANQGSEA. The CDR3 is CSVDINTEAFF. CDR3 DNA: TGCAGCGTTGACATCAACACTGAAGCTTTCTTT.

The V gene is TRBV7-9, the J gene TRBJ1-2, with 8 bases aligning to TRBD1. Germline V gene lookup returns CDR1 SEHNR and CDR2 FQNEAQ (reference sequence). V gave up 5 bases and J gave up 4 bases; unmatched junction bases: 15. The CDR3 covers 17 residues. CDR3 residues: CASSPPVSAGGFYGYTF. The CDR3 nucleotides read TGTGCCAGCAGCCCCCCCGTTTCCGCAGGGGGCTTCTATGGCTACACCTTC. The full variable domain, in which reference TRBV7-9 and TRBJ1-2 provide the parts outside the CDR3, is DTGVSQNPRHKITKRGQNVTFRCDPISEHNRLYWYRQTLGQGPEFLTYFQNEAQLEKSRLLSDRFSAERPKGSFSTLEIQRTEQGDSAMYLCASSPPVSAGGFYGYTFGSGTRLTVV.

The chain combines TRBV19 with TRBJ1-1; D gene ambiguous. Germline V gene sequence: CDR1 LNHDA, CDR2 SQIVND (reference sequence). V lost 7 bases to trimming and J lost 2 bases, with 14 bases between them. There are 14 residues in the CDR3. CDR3 in DNA: TGTGCCAGTACCCTGTTGCCGGGAAACACTGAAGCTTTCTTT. Residues: CASTLLPGNTEAFF.

This clone was found once. The gene calls are TRBV3-1 (or the pseudogene TRBV3-2) and TRBJ2-2; possibly TRBD2 for D (7 bases). Germline CDR1 LGHDT, CDR2 YNNKEL (reference sequence). V was pared by 1 base and J by 4 bases, with 13 bases between. The CDR3 contains 16 residues. CDR3 nucleotides: TGTGCCAGCAGCCAAGGGGGGGGCGTAGTCACCGGGGAGCTGTTTTTT. Amino acid sequence: CASSQGGGVVTGELFF.

The rearrangement joins TRBV2 to TRBJ1-3; D gene ambiguous. Germline-derived CDR1 and CDR2 are SNHLY and FYNNEI. The CDR3 is 19 residues long. V was trimmed by 2 bases and J by 0 bases, leaving 20 bases between them. DNA for the CDR3: TGTGCCAGCAGTGAAAGGTATGGAGGGATACTATCCTCTGGAAACACCATATATTTT. It translates to CASSERYGGILSSGNTIYF.

The CDR3: CASSSGSSGGLEQFF. For the CDR3, the DNA is TGCGCCAGCAGCTCGGGGTCTAGCGGGGGCCTTGAGCAGTTCTTC. This chain joins TRBV5-1 and TRBJ2-1; 10 nucleotides match TRBD2. CDR3 length: 15 amino acids. Germline V lookup: CDR1 SGHRS, CDR2 YFSETQ. With V trimmed by 3 bases and J by 9 bases, 9 bases remained unmatched.

The CDR3 region is CASSQKQGERDTQYF. The CDR3 DNA reads as TGTGCCAGCAGCCAAAAACAGGGGGAGCGAGATACGCAGTATTTT. The chain couples TRBV4-2 to TRBJ2-3, with 8 bases that match TRBD1. From germline, CDR1 is LGHNA and CDR2 YNFKEQ. The CDR3 is made up of 15 amino acids. V dropped 2 bases and J dropped 5; count of bases not matched to a gene: 6.

The rearrangement uses TRBV12-3 or TRBV12-4 and TRBJ2-7; the D gene is possibly TRBD1 (5 bases). CDR3 length equals 13 residues. The V end was cut by 6 bases, the J end by 2 bases, with 11 bases between. The CDR3 loop is CASSQGFTYEQYF. The CDR3 bases are TGTGCCAGCAGCCAGGGATTTACCTACGAGCAGTACTTC.

The chain carries TRBV6-1 and TRBJ1-2; maybe TRBD1 (5 bases). With 6 bases removed from V and 7 bases from J, the gap between germline ends came to 18 bases. Germline CDR1 MNHNS, CDR2 SASEGT. This CDR3 comprises 14 residues. Here the CDR3 reads CASSHSGGGIGYTF. CDR3 bases: TGTGCCAGCAGCCACTCCGGGGGAGGGATTGGCTACACCTTC.

This chain joins TRBV10-2 and TRBJ1-3, with D unclear. The germline CDR1 and CDR2 sequences are WSHSY and SAAADI. The CDR3 loop spans 13 amino acids. Trimming cost V 3 bases and J 4 bases, with 7 bases left between them. The DNA for the CDR3 is TGCGCCAGCAGTGATTTTCTGGGAAACACCATATATTTT. Translation gives CASSDFLGNTIYF.

This chain joins TRBV29-1 and TRBJ1-1; D is unresolved. Deletions cut 5 bases from V and 4 bases from J, with 14 bases between. This CDR3 is 13 amino acids long. Germline CDR1 reads SQVTM; CDR2 reads ANQGSEA. The CDR3 DNA reads as TGCAGCGTTCATGATCCCGGGGTCACTGAAGCTTTCTTT. Protein sequence: CSVHDPGVTEAFF.

The V gene is TRBV7-8, the J gene TRBJ2-7; weak D call: TRBD1 (5 bases). V dropped 0 bases and J dropped 5 bases, with 8 bases sitting between them. Per germline, CDR1 SGHVS and CDR2 FQNEAQ. The CDR3 sequence is 13 residues long. The CDR3 bases are TGTGCCAGCAGCTTAGCGACAGACGACGAGCAGTACTTC. Translating it yields CASSLATDDEQYF.

This clone was found once. The chain uses TRBV9 and TRBJ1-6; tentative D call: TRBD1 (6 bases). From germline, CDR1 is SGDLS and CDR2 YYNGEE. V was trimmed by 1 base and J by 7 bases, leaving 9 bases between them. The CDR3 covers 14 residues. The CDR3 coding sequence is TGTGCCAGCAGCGTAAACAGGGACAATTCACCCCTCCACTTT. Translation: CASSVNRDNSPLHF.

This sequence joins TRBV24-1 and TRBJ2-6, with TRBD1 as a possible D gene (5 bases). The CDR3 has 15 residues. Looked up from germline, CDR1 is KGHDR and CDR2 is SFDVKD. Trimming removed 2 bases at V and 3 bases at J, with 7 bases between. This chain's CDR3 is CATSDSGLGANVLTF. The CDR3 bases are TGTGCCACCAGTGATTCAGGGCTTGGGGCCAACGTCCTGACTTTC.

The chain links TRBV12-5 to TRBJ2-3; TRBD2 matches at 12 bases. The CDR3 is 17 amino acids. Trimming at V came to 5 bases and at J to 2 bases, leaving 8 bases not matched to a gene. Germline CDR1 reads LGHNT; CDR2 reads FRNRAP. CDR3 sequence reads: CASGGKRLAGVTDTQYF. The CDR3 nucleotides are TGTGCTAGTGGTGGAAAAAGACTAGCGGGGGTCACAGATACGCAGTATTTT. The full variable domain, rest sourced from reference TRBV12-5 and TRBJ2-3, is DARVTQTPRHKVTEMGQEVTMRCQPILGHNTVFWYRQTMMQGLELLAYFRNRAPLDDSGMPKDRFSAEMPDATLATLKIQPSEPRDSAVYFCASGGKRLAGVTDTQYFGPGTRLTVL.

The chain joins TRBV28 to TRBJ1-2, with no clear D. The ends were cut back, 6 bases at V and 2 bases at J, with 10 bases in the middle. Germline loops: CDR1 MDHEN, CDR2 SYDVKM. The CDR3 consists of 13 residues. Here the CDR3 DNA reads TGTGCCAGCAGAACCCAGAGGAACTATGGCTACACCTTC. Protein sequence: CASRTQRNYGYTF.

J is TRBJ2-6 and V is TRBV19; the D gene is possibly TRBD2 (6 bases). This CDR3 has 14 residues. Trimming removed 6 bases at V and 4 bases at J, with 10 bases between. Germline V gene data show CDR1 as LNHDA and CDR2 as SQIVND (reference sequence). The CDR3 is CASRRGTGANVLTF. In DNA form, the CDR3 reads TGTGCCAGTAGGCGGGGAACCGGGGCCAACGTCCTGACTTTC.

V and J are TRBV27 and TRBJ1-6; D unresolved. Trimming took off 7 bases at V and 3 bases at J, with 13 bases between the two ends. The CDR3 is 15 residues long. Per the germline V gene, CDR1 is MNHEY and CDR2 is SMNVEV (reference sequence). CDR3 DNA: TGTGCCAGCATTCCAGTTTTTAACTATAATTCACCCCTCCACTTT. This sequence encodes CASIPVFNYNSPLHF.

This chain uses TRBV5-4 with TRBJ2-7, with 7 bases identical to TRBD1. Germline CDR1 SGHNT, CDR2 YYREEE (reference sequence). The CDR3 spans 13 residues. V shed 0 bases, J shed 7 bases, and the junction held 4 bases outside the gene matches. CDR3 amino acids: CASSLEGAREQYF. The CDR3 region has the DNA TGTGCCAGCAGCTTGGAGGGGGCGCGTGAGCAGTACTTC.

This chain connects TRBV7-3 to TRBJ2-3, with 12 nucleotides matching TRBD1. There are 18 residues in the CDR3. Germline V lookup: CDR1 SGHTA, CDR2 FQGTGA. Trimming took 2 bases from V and 3 from J; bases not matched to a gene: 9. Here the CDR3 reads CASSLRRRDRGRTDTQYF. Written as DNA, the CDR3 is TGTGCCAGCAGCTTACGGCGACGGGACAGGGGGCGGACAGATACGCAGTATTTT.